A selection of T cell receptor beta chains follows, all from one sample in a study of T cell repertoires in cytomegalovirus infection. TCRdb analysed the reads with MiXCR anew, one entry per CDR3 protein. The sample yields around 440,000 distinct CDR3 sequences, approximately 10% seen once. Sequenced input: PBMCs. Every receptor here comes from a human donor in good health (CMV status not recorded). Some clones in this sample may be carry-over from other donors' samples. The CDR3 runs from the conserved cysteine through the conserved F or W. A D gene is named only where the DNA matches it firmly. Where a row states a size, it is once, few, many or the class of an expanded clone; other rows omit it.

d_call	v_call	clone_size	j_call	cdr3_nt	cdr3_aa
NA	TRBV7-3	many	TRBJ2-5	TGTGCCAGCAGCCCGGGACTGAAAGAGACCCAGTACTTC	CASSPGLKETQYF
NA	TRBV7-9	many	TRBJ2-5	TGTGCCAGCAGCTTACGTTCAGTTGGCCCCGAGACCCAGTACTTC	CASSLRSVGPETQYF
TRBD1	TRBV12-3/TRBV12-4	many	TRBJ1-6	TGTGCCAGCAGTCCGACAGGGGAGAATTCACCCCTCCACTTT	CASSPTGENSPLHF
TRBD2	TRBV19	NA	TRBJ2-5	TGTGCCAGTAGTAGCCGGACTAGCGGGGTGATCAAAGAGACCCAGTACTTC	CASSSRTSGVIKETQYF
TRBD2	TRBV20-1	many	TRBJ2-3	TGCAGTGCCGAAACTAGCGGGAGTACAGATACGCAGTATTTT	CSAETSGSTDTQYF
NA	TRBV7-2	many	TRBJ2-3	TGTGCCAGCAGCCCTAGGCCATGGAGGACAGATACGCAGTATTTT	CASSPRPWRTDTQYF
TRBD1	TRBV4-2	many	TRBJ1-5	TGTGCCAGCAGCCAAGGGGGACAGGGGGCAGATCAGCCCCAGCATTTT	CASSQGGQGADQPQHF
NA	TRBV7-3	many	TRBJ2-1	TGTGCCAGCAGCCTGGACACATACAATGAGCAGTTCTTC	CASSLDTYNEQFF
NA	TRBV7-9	many	TRBJ2-5	TGTGCCAGCAGCTTAGGAGGACGTTCGGAGACCCAGTACTTC	CASSLGGRSETQYF
NA	TRBV5-4	many	TRBJ1-1	TGTGCCAGCAGCTCAATAGCAACAGTGAACACTGAAGCTTTCTTT	CASSSIATVNTEAFF
NA	TRBV12-3/TRBV12-4	many	TRBJ2-4	TGTGCCAGCACTAACGGGGGCCTAGCCAAAAACATTCAGTACTTC	CASTNGGLAKNIQYF
TRBD2	TRBV18	few	TRBJ2-5	TGTGCCAGCTCACCACCGTATAACCTCGTGGGACTAACTAGCGAGACCCAGTACTTC	CASSPPYNLVGLTSETQYF
NA	TRBV20-1	NA	TRBJ2-6	TGCAGTGCTAGTCCCCCTGGGGCCAACGTCCTGACTTTC	CSASPPGANVLTF
TRBD1	TRBV19	many	TRBJ2-6	TGTGCCAGTAGCGCCGGACAGGGGCTAAGGGGGGCCAACGTCCTGACTTTC	CASSAGQGLRGANVLTF
NA	TRBV5-5	many	TRBJ2-3	TGTGCCAGCAGCTTGGAACAGGGTTCCACAGATACGCAGTATTTT	CASSLEQGSTDTQYF
TRBD1	TRBV11-2	many	TRBJ1-2	TGTGCCAGCAGCTTAAGCAGGGGGGACGGCTACACCTTC	CASSLSRGDGYTF
NA	TRBV20-1	NA	TRBJ1-2	TGCAGTGCTGACCCTAGTGGCCTTAACTATGGCTACACCTTC	CSADPSGLNYGYTF
NA	TRBV10-3	many	TRBJ1-6	TGTGCCATCAGACCACACGGGGGCAATTCACCCCTCCACTTT	CAIRPHGGNSPLHF
TRBD2	TRBV7-2	many	TRBJ2-7	TGTGCCAGCAGCCTGGGACTAGCGGCAATCTACGAGCAGTACTTC	CASSLGLAAIYEQYF
TRBD2	TRBV7-8	few	TRBJ2-7	TGTGCCAGCAGCATACCCTCCGGGACTAGCGGGCCGAACCGCTACGAGCAGTACTTC	CASSIPSGTSGPNRYEQYF
TRBD2	TRBV7-9	many	TRBJ2-3	TGTGCCAGCAGCTTGAGTGCGGGGGGGAGCACAGATACGCAGTATTTT	CASSLSAGGSTDTQYF
NA	TRBV6-2/TRBV6-3	many	TRBJ1-1	TGTGCCAGCAACAAGGGTTTAAACACTGAAGCTTTCTTT	CASNKGLNTEAFF